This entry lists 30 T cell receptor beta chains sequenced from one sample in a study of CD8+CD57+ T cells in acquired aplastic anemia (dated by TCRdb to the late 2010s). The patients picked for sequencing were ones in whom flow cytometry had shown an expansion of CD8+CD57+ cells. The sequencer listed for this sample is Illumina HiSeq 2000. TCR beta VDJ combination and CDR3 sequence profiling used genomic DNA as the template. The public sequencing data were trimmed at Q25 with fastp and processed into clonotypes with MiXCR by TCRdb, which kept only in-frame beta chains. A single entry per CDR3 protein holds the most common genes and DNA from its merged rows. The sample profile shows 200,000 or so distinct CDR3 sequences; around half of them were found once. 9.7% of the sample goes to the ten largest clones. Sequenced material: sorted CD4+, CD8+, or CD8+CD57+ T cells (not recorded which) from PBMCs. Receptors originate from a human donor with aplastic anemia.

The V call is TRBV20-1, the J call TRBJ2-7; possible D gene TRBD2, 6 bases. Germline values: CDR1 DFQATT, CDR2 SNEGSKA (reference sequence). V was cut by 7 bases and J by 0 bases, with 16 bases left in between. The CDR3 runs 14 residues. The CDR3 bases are TGCAGTGTGGCGGGTACACTAGCCTCCTACGAGCAGTACTTC. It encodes CSVAGTLASYEQYF.

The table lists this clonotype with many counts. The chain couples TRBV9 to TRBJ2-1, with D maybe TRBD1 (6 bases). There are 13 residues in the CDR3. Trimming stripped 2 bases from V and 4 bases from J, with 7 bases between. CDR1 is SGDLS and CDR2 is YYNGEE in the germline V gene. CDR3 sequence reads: CASSVQGYNEQFF. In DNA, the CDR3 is TGTGCCAGCAGCGTGCAGGGGTACAATGAGCAGTTCTTC. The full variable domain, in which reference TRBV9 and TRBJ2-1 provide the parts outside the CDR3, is DSGVTQTPKHLITATGQRVTLRCSPRSGDLSVYWYQQSLDQGLQFLIQYYNGEERAKGNILERFSAQQFPDLHSELNLSSLELGDSALYFCASSVQGYNEQFFGPGTRLTVL.

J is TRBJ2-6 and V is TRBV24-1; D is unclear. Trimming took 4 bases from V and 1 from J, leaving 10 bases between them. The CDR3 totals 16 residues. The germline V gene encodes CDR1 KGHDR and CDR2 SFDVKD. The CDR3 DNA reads TGTGCCACCAGTGACTCGATCCCTTCTGGGGCCAACGTCCTGACTTTC. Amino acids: CATSDSIPSGANVLTF.

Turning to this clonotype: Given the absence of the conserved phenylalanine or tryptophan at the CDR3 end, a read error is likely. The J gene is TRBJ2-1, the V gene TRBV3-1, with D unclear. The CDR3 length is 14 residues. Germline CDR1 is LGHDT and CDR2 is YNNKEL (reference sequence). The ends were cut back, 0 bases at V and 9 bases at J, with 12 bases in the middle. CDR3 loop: CASSQDLPGGEQFV. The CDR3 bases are TGTGCCAGCAGCCAAGATCTTCCGGGCGGTGAGCAGTTCGTC.

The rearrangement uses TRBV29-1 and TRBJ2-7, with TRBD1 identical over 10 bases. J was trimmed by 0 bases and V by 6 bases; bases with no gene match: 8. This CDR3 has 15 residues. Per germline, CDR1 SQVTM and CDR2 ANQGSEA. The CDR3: CSVGDRGMSSYEQYF. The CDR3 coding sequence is TGCAGCGTGGGGGACAGGGGAATGAGCTCCTACGAGCAGTACTTC.

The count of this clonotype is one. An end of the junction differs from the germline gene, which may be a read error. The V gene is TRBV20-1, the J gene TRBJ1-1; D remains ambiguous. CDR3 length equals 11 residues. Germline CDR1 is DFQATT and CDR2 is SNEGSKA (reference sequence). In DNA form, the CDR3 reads TGCAGTGCAAGAGGATCAATTGAAGCTTTCTTT. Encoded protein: CSARGSIEAFF.

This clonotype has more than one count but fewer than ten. The CDR3 is CASRSNLGVVEQYF. The CDR3 DNA follows: TGTGCCAGCAGATCCAATCTCGGAGTGGTTGAGCAGTACTTC. This rearrangement joins TRBV28 to TRBJ2-7; D unresolved. Trimming cost V 6 bases and J 7 bases, with 19 bases left between them. The CDR3 covers 14 residues. Germline CDR1 reads MDHEN; CDR2 reads SYDVKM.

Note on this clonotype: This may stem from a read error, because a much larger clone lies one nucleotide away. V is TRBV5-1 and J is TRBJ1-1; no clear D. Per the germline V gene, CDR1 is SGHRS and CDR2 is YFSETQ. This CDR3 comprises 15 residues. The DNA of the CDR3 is TGCGCCAGCAGCTTGGCCGATAGGGATAACACTGACGCTTTCTTT. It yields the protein CASSLADRDNTDAFF.

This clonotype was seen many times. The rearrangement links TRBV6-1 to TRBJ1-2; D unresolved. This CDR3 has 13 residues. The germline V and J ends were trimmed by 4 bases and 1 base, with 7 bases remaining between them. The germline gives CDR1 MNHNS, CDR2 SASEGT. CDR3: CASSVADNYGYTF. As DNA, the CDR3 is TGTGCCAGCAGTGTGGCAGATAACTATGGCTACACCTTC.

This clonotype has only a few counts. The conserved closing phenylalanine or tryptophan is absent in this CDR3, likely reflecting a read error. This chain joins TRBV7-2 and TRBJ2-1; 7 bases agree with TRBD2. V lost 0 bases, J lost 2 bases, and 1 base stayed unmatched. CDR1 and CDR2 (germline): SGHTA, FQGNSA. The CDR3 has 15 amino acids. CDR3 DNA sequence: TGTGCCAGCAGCTTAGCGGGAGGGCCCTACAATGAGCAGTTCTCC. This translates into CASSLAGGPYNEQFS.

CDR3: CASSLVVGGRGMYEQYF. The CDR3 bases are TGCGCCAGCAGCTTGGTAGTCGGGGGACGGGGTATGTACGAGCAGTACTTC. The chain recombines TRBV5-1 with TRBJ2-7; a possible D gene is TRBD2 (6 bases). The CDR3 runs to 17 residues. The germline CDR1 and CDR2 sequences are SGHRS and YFSETQ. Deletions cut 0 bases from V and 4 bases from J, with 20 bases between.

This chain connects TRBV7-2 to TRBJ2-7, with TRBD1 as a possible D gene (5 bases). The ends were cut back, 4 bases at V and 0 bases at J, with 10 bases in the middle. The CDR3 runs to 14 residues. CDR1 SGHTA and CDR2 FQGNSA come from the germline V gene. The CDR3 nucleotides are TGTGCCAGCAGCTCCGACAGAAACTCCTACGAGCAGTACTTC. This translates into CASSSDRNSYEQYF.

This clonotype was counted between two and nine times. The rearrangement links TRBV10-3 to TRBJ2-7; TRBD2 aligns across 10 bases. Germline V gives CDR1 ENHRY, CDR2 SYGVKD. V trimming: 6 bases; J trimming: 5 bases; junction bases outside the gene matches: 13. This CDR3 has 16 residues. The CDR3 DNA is TGTGCCATCAGCACCCCTCTAGCGGGAGACGGCAACGAGCAGTACTTC. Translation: CAISTPLAGDGNEQYF.

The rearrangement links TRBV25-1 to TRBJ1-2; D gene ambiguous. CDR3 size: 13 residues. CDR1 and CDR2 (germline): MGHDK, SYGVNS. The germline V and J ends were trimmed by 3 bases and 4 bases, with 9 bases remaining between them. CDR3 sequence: CASSDSRIYGYTF. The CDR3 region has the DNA TGTGCCAGCAGTGACAGCCGGATCTATGGCTACACCTTC.

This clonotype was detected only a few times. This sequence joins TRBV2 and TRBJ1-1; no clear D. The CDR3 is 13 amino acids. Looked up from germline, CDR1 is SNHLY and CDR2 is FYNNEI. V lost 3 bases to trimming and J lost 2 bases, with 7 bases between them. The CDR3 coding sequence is TGTGCCAGCAGTGATTTGATAAACACTGAAGCTTTCTTT. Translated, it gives CASSDLINTEAFF. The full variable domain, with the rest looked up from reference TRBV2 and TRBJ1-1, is EPEVTQTPSHQVTQMGQEVILRCVPISNHLYFYWYRQILGQKVEFLVSFYNNEISEKSEIFDDQFSVERPDGSNFTLKIRSTKLEDSAMYFCASSDLINTEAFFGQGTRLTVV.

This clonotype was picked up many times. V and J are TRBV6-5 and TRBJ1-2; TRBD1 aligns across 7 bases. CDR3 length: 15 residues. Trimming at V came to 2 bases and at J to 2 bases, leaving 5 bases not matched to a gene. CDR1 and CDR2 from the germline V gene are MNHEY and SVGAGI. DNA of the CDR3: TGTGCCAGCAGTTACCGCAGGGGGATAAACTATGGCTACACCTTC. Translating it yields CASSYRRGINYGYTF.

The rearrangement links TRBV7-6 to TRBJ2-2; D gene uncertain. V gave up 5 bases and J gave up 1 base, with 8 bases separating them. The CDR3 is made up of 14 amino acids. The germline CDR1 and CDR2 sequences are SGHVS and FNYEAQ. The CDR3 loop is CASSSSRNTGELFF. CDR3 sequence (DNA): TGTGCCAGCAGCAGCTCGAGGAACACCGGGGAGCTGTTTTTT.

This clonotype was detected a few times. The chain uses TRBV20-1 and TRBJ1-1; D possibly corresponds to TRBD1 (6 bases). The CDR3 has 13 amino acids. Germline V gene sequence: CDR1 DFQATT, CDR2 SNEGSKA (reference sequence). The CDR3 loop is CSQRTDMNTEAFF. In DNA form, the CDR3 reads TGCAGCCAGCGGACAGACATGAACACTGAAGCTTTCTTT.

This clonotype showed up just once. The CDR3 nucleotides are TGTGCCAGTAGTATGGGCAGGGGAGGGGAAAAACTGTTTTTT. It is translated as CASSMGRGGEKLFF. The chain joins TRBV19 to TRBJ1-4; possibly TRBD1 for D (6 bases). The V gene's germline CDR1 is LNHDA and CDR2 SQIVND (reference sequence). The CDR3 runs 14 residues. Trimming took off 3 bases at V and 8 bases at J, with 13 bases between the two ends.

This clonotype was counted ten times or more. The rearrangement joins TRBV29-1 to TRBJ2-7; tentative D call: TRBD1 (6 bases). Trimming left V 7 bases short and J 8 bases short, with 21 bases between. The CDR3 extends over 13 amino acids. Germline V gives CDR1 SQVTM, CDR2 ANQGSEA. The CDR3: CSALLDRRLKQYF. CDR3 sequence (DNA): TGCAGCGCACTTCTTGACAGGAGGCTCAAGCAGTACTTC.

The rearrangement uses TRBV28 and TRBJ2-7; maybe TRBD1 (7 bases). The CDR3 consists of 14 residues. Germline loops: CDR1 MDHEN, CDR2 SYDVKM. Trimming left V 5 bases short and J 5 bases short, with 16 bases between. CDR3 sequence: CASSPGGSRDEQYF. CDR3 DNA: TGTGCCAGCAGTCCAGGGGGGTCTAGGGACGAGCAGTACTTC.

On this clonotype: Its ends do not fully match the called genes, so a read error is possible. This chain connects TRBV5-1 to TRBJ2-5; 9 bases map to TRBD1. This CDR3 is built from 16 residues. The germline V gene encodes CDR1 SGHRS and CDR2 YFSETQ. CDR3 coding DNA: TGCACCAGCAGCTTGGGGAGCACAGGGGGCGGAAAGACCCAGTACTTC. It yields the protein CTSSLGSTGGGKTQYF.

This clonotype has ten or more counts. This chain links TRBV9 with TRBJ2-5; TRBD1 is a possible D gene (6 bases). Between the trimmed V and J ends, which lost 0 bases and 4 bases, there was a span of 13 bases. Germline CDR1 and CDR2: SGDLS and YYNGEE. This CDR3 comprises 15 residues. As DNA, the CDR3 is TGTGCCAGCAGCGTAGCCCCAGGGGTCGCAGAGACCCAGTACTTC. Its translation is CASSVAPGVAETQYF. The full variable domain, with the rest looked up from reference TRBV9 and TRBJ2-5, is DSGVTQTPKHLITATGQRVTLRCSPRSGDLSVYWYQQSLDQGLQFLIQYYNGEERAKGNILERFSAQQFPDLHSELNLSSLELGDSALYFCASSVAPGVAETQYFGPGTRLLVL.

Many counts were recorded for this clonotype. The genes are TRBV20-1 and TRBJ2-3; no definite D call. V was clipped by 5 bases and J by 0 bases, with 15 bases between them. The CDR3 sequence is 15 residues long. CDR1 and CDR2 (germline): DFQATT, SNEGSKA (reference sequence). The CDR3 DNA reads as TGCAGTGCTCCAAACAAGCGCCTGAGCACAGATACGCAGTATTTT. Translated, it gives CSAPNKRLSTDTQYF.

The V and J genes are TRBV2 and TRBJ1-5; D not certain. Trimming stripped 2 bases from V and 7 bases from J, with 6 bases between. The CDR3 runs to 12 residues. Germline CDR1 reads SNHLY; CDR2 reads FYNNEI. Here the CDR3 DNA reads TGTGCCAGCAGTGAATCCGGCCAGCCCCAGCATTTT. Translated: CASSESGQPQHF.

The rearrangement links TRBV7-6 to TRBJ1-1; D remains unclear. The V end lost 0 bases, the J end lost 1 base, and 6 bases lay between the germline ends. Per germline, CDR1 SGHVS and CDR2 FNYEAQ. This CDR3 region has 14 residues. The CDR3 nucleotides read TGTGCCAGCAGCTTAGCGCCGGCGAACACTGAAGCTTTCTTT. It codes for CASSLAPANTEAFF.

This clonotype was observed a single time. The chain's CDR3 is CASSESTGAGPFYGYTF. Here the CDR3 DNA reads TGTGCCAGCAGTGAATCGACAGGGGCCGGACCCTTTTATGGCTACACCTTC. This chain links TRBV25-1 with TRBJ1-2; 8 bases are a match to TRBD1. Germline CDR1 reads MGHDK; CDR2 reads SYGVNS. This CDR3 has 17 amino acids. Trimming took 1 base from V and 5 from J; bases not matched to a gene: 12.

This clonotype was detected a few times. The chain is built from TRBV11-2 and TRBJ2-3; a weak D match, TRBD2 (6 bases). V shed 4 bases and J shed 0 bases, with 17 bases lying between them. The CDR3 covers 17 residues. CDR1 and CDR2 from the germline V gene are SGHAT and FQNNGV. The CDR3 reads CASSSSAMRGSTDTQYF. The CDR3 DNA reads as TGTGCCAGCAGCTCTTCGGCGATGCGGGGCAGCACAGATACGCAGTATTTT.

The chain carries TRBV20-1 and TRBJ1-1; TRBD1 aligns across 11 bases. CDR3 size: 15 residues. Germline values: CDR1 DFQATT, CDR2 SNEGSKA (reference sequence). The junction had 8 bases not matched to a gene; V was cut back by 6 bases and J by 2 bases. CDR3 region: CSACRDRGANTEAFF. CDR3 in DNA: TGCAGTGCATGCCGGGACAGGGGGGCTAACACTGAAGCTTTCTTT.

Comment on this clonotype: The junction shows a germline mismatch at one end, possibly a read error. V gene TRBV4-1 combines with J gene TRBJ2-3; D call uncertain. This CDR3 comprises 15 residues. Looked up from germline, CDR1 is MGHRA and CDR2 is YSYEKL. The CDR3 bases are TGCGCCGGCAGCCAAGAATTCTTGAGCACAGATACGCAGTATTTT. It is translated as CAGSQEFLSTDTQYF.